This T cell receptor beta chain was captured by sequencing in a study of beta chain features in type 1 diabetes (dated by TCRdb to 2017 to 2018). In terms of the full investigation: Mean age, gender distribution, total cell number and subset yield were not different between patients and healthy donors. Naive and central memory subsets were obtained from all 30 or so donors, but regulatory and stem cell-like memory subsets were isolated from only 8 patients and roughly 8 healthy donors. In the study, recently diagnosed type 1 diabetes patients and matched healthy donors were compared on the TCRB repertoires of their sorted circulating CD4+ T cell subsets. A total of some 100,000,000 sorted cells were examined across all samples, and a strong correlation was observed between cell number per subset and RNA yield. Overall study results and their limits: At VDJ recombination sites, patients with type 1 diabetes made fewer insertions and deleted more nucleotides, a pattern implying thymic rearrangement abnormalities. In all four CD4+ subsets, TCRB CDR3 length was moderately but significantly shorter in type 1 diabetes patients. Because cDNA rather than genomic DNA was sequenced, highly expressing activated cells could have been over-represented, although no difference in activation and CD3 levels was found between groups. PCR might favor shorter templates, but patient and control samples were amplified and corrected together, so any skew would affect both groups equally. Naive, central memory and regulatory TCRB repertoires appeared more similar among patients than among healthy donors. Only small numbers of individuals were included in the HLA sub-analyses, which left unresolved whether HLA type had any influence on TCRB rearrangement.

The entire amount of isolated RNA was reverse transcribed using the High Capacity cDNA Reverse Transcription Kit, so the sequenced TCRB transcripts were expressed ones. Deep immunoSEQ sequencing was applied to naive, central memory and regulatory T cell samples, giving an average of roughly 3.5 million total reads per sample. Sorted cells were lysed in RLT buffer, and RNA was extracted using DNase-treated RNeasy Micro or Mini kits according to cell number. To prevent cross-contamination, each cell subset was processed individually, whereas patient and healthy donor samples were processed jointly. Using the immunoSEQ multiplex PCR, TCRB sequences were amplified from cDNA into 87-bp fragments spanning the CDR3 region. The amplicons were sequenced using the Illumina HiSeq platform. As for the authors' bioinformatics: PCR bias was computationally corrected using synthetic template baselines, reads within Hamming distance 2 were collapsed, and singletons that could not be merged were discarded. Reads were aligned to IMGT to assign V, D and J genes, CDR3 length, and insertions or deletions at six rearrangement sites. Within each subset, clonotype counts were normalized to sorted cell number, and only after that were true diversity and Gini coefficients computed with the tcR R package. The overlap coefficient, calculated on TCRB nucleotide sequences, was used to quantify repertoire sharing. As a proxy for the pre-selection repertoire, out-of-frame TCRB sequences from naive cells were analyzed. Drawn from immuneACCESS, this table holds only the in-frame rearrangements with V and J called that TCRdb kept. Clones are partly lost; checked studies trace under half to an unresolved V gene and leave the rest unexplained. V and J calls plus clone size are reproduced from that table; the DNA served to infer D and trimming. This sample comprises 900,000 or so clones, roughly 17% of them detected only once. The leading ten clones occupy 0.02% to 0.025% of the sample.

Regarding this clone: There is no known antigen for this receptor. Within one base of it there is no much larger clone, and no base qualities were kept.

V trim: 3 bases; J trim: 3 bases; unmatched bases: 6. CDR1 and CDR2, looked up from the germline V gene, are MNHEY and SVGAGI. The CDR3 spans 15 residues, from the cysteine through the phenylalanine. CDR3 DNA is the only sequence kept; it has 45 bases, read in frame from the first base. Each donor gave one peripheral blood draw, roughly 0.11 L on average, collected into heparinised tubes. Naive, central memory, regulatory and stem cell-like memory CD4+ T cells were sorted on a BD FACSAria II using a panel including CD45RO, CCR7, CD25, CD127, CD95 and CD27. A purity above 95% was achieved for all sorted populations. PBMCs were separated immediately by Lymphoprep density gradient centrifugation and were stained directly, without being cultured. To minimize batch effects, samples were stained and sorted in pairs, one healthy donor with one patient per experiment.

The V and J genes are TRBV6-5 and TRBJ2-7, and 9 junctional nucleotides match TRBD1. The receptor's source is a woman aged 18-35 years in good health. The material sequenced was naive CD4+ T cells from blood. Reading the label with the study, this specimen's cell subset or site is: true naive CD4+ T cells. The DNA reads as follows: TGTGCCAGCAGTTATGGAACGACAGGGGGCTACGAGCAGTACTTC. This sequence encodes CASSYGTTGGYEQYF.